The 5 T cell receptor beta chains below come from one sample, sequenced in a study of blood T cell repertoires in COVID-19. The assay was immunoSEQ multiplex PCR, and TCRdb's table has in-frame clones only and misses some. The profile shows 200,000 to 250,000 clones, about 90% of them singletons. Sequencing used peripheral blood. Receptor source: a man in his thirties or forties with COVID-19, enrolled during active disease.

The gene calls are TRBV12-5 and TRBJ2-7; 15 bases agree with TRBD2. Germline CDR1 reads LGHNT; CDR2 reads FRNRAP. The CDR3 has 21 residues. V lost 0 bases to trimming and J lost 3 bases; unmatched junction nucleotides: 15. CDR3 sequence: CASGLVVIPGLAGGHHYEQYF. Written as DNA, the CDR3 is TGTGCTAGTGGTTTGGTGGTTATCCCGGGACTAGCGGGGGGCCACCACTACGAGCAGTACTTC.

The chain uses TRBV7-2 and TRBJ2-7; TRBD1 matches at 7 bases. The CDR3 spans 15 residues. The junction had 9 bases not matched to a gene; V was cut back by 6 bases and J by 1 base. Germline values: CDR1 SGHTA, CDR2 FQGNSA. The CDR3 sequence: CASSRGPGQSYEQYF. CDR3 bases: TGTGCCAGCAGTCGGGGTCCGGGACAGTCCTACGAGCAGTACTTC.

The chain carries TRBV10-3 and TRBJ2-7, with 12 nucleotides matching TRBD2. Germline V gives CDR1 ENHRY, CDR2 SYGVKD. The CDR3 spans 17 residues. The ends lost 3 bases at V and 2 bases at J; junction bases unmatched: 8. DNA of the CDR3: TGTGCCATCAGTGACAACGGACTAGCGGGGCCTCCCTACGAGCAGTACTTC. Translating it yields CAISDNGLAGPPYEQYF.

The rearrangement joins TRBV6-2 or TRBV6-3 to TRBJ1-2; D is possibly TRBD1 (5 bases). Trimming took off 2 bases at V and 4 bases at J, with 8 bases between the two ends. This CDR3 is built from 13 residues. The germline CDR1 and CDR2 sequences are MNHEY and SVGEGT. The CDR3 DNA reads TGTGCCAGCAGTTACGATGGGGCCTATGGCTACACCTTC. Amino acids: CASSYDGAYGYTF.

The chain employs TRBV18 and TRBJ2-1; possible D gene TRBD1, 6 bases. Deletions cut 4 bases from V and 4 bases from J, with 23 bases between. The CDR3 length is 18 residues. The germline V gene encodes CDR1 KGHSH and CDR2 LQKENI. CDR3 amino acids: CASSLKVPNRAEYNEQFF. The CDR3 DNA reads TGTGCCAGCTCACTGAAGGTCCCCAACAGGGCGGAGTACAATGAGCAGTTCTTC.